Sequencing of this T cell receptor (beta chain) was carried out in a study of T cell responses to AZD1222 COVID-19 vaccine. Study-level points and caveats: Within unmutated variant regions lay the reported targets of nearly half of spike-specific TCRs.

In this sample, this clone turned up once. Its antigen is currently unknown. Method: immunoSEQ multiplex PCR; TCRdb's copy keeps in-frame clones and lacks some. Here the sample spans some 150,000 clones, about 93% being singletons. The sequence was collected from an adult in good health. The specimen comprised peripheral blood, sampled on day 0 of AZD1222 vaccination.

Written as DNA, the CDR3 is TGTGCCAGCAGGGACTGGTACACAGATACGCAGTATTTT. Its translation: CASRDWYTDTQYF. The chain carries TRBV27 and TRBJ2-3; tentative D call: TRBD2 (5 bases). With 6 bases removed from V and 2 bases from J, the gap between germline ends came to 9 bases. Germline lookup yields CDR1 MNHEY and CDR2 SMNVEV (reference sequence). The CDR3 spans 13 residues.